This is a list of T cell receptor beta chains from one sample in a study of T-cell reconstitution after alpha-beta-depleted transplantation in children. A single record per CDR3 protein comes from TCRdb applying MiXCR to the PCR reads. In the table there are 600,000 or so distinct CDR3 sequences, about 23% of which are singletons. Material: PBMCs, mostly from graft donor cells, obtained 360 days after TCRalphabeta/CD19-depleted stem cell transplant. The receptors shown here come from a boy younger than two who had a stem cell transplant for acute myeloid leukemia, so the T cells may come from the graft donor. Each CDR3 is given with its conserved first and last residue. A D gene is named only where the DNA matches it firmly. Size is stated for part of the rows, as once, few or many counts, or as a class when the clone is expanded.

J gene	V gene	clone size	D gene	CDR3 protein
TRBJ1-1	TRBV2	many	NA	CASVGVLEAFF
TRBJ2-7	TRBV10-3	NA	NA	CAISPRGASYEQYF
TRBJ2-1	TRBV25-1	many	TRBD2	CASTPTGGEQLF
TRBJ2-2	TRBV11-2	NA	NA	CASSLAPRANTGELFF
TRBJ2-3	TRBV5-5	few	NA	CASRIPSWRSTDTQYF
TRBJ1-6	TRBV12-3/TRBV12-4	few	NA	CASSAGRGYNSPLHF
TRBJ1-5	TRBV6-1	NA	NA	CASKTSRSNQPQHF
TRBJ2-4	TRBV20-1	NA	NA	CSARAHRDPILAKNIQYF
TRBJ2-6	TRBV7-3	NA	NA	CASRQTTAGANVLTF
TRBJ2-1	TRBV6-1	many	TRBD2	CAATPTGGPRNEQFF
TRBJ2-6	TRBV6-2/TRBV6-3	many	TRBD1	CASSYPGQTSGANVLTF
TRBJ2-3	TRBV7-2	few	TRBD1	CASSLSGQGSTQYF
TRBJ1-2	TRBV12-3/TRBV12-4	many	NA	CASRNQGADPYGYTF
TRBJ1-1	TRBV20-1	many	NA	CSARDRTVNTEAFF
TRBJ1-5	TRBV5-5	NA	NA	CASSPKGPDQPQHF
TRBJ2-7	TRBV20-1	many	TRBD2	CSARVTSGGYEQYF
TRBJ1-6	TRBV11-2	few	NA	CASSLDPEAPLHF
TRBJ2-4	TRBV18	once	TRBD1	CASSRTGTGVPNIQYF
TRBJ2-3	TRBV7-9	NA	NA	CASSLVAARGSTDTQYF
TRBJ2-7	TRBV7-9	NA	TRBD1	CASSFPLGQASGEQYF
TRBJ2-5	TRBV4-1	many	NA	CASSSIPRARGETQYF
TRBJ2-7	TRBV5-1	NA	TRBD2	CASSALSGLGVYEQYF
TRBJ1-3	TRBV20-1	NA	NA	CSASDPGSGNTIYF